These 27 T cell receptor beta chains were sequenced from one sample in a study of cytomegalovirus exposure and HLA in healthy donors. Primers included in the PCR were 60 Vbeta and 13 Jbeta primers. Only in-frame clones appear in the TCRdb table, and some are missing; sequencing was by immunoSEQ multiplex PCR. Of more than 90,000 clones listed, approximately 80% were seen once; the top ten hold roughly 5%. Sequenced input: PBMCs. These receptors were obtained from a middle-aged man in good health and CMV-seropositive.

CDR3 in DNA: TGTGCCTGGAGTGGGACACGGTCCCACGGGGAGACCCAGTACTTC. Translating gives CAWSGTRSHGETQYF. This sequence joins TRBV30 and TRBJ2-5, with TRBD1 as a possible D gene (5 bases). CDR1 GTSNPN and CDR2 SVGIG come from the germline V gene (reference sequence). V was shortened by 1 base and J by 5 bases, with 17 bases between the two germline ends. CDR3 length: 15 amino acids. The full variable domain, completed using reference TRBV30 and TRBJ2-5, is SQTIHQWPATLVQPVGSPLSLECTVEGTSNPNLYWYRQAAGRGLQLLFYSVGIGQISSEVPQNLSASRPQDRQFILSSKKLLLSDSGFYLCAWSGTRSHGETQYFGPGTRLLVL.

This chain connects TRBV25-1 to TRBJ2-7; 7 bases are shared with TRBD2. CDR1 is MGHDK, CDR2 SYGVNS, per germline. The V gene end was trimmed by 2 bases and the J gene end by 7 bases; junction bases not matched to a gene: 8. This CDR3 comprises 14 residues. The chain's CDR3 is CASSEMGIGGEQYF. CDR3 DNA: TGTGCCAGCAGTGAAATGGGGATCGGGGGGGAGCAGTACTTC.

This sequence joins TRBV5-1 and TRBJ2-3; tentative D call: TRBD2 (6 bases). CDR3 length: 14 amino acids. The V and J ends lost 4 bases and 2 bases respectively, with 11 bases between them. The V gene's germline CDR1 is SGHRS and CDR2 YFSETQ. CDR3 DNA: TGCGCCAGCAGCCTGCGGGGTGACACAGATACGCAGTATTTT. This codes for CASSLRGDTDTQYF.

This rearrangement joins TRBV19 to TRBJ1-5; 8 nucleotides match TRBD1. V shed 7 bases, J shed 0 bases, and the junction held 8 bases outside the gene matches. Germline loops: CDR1 LNHDA, CDR2 SQIVND (reference sequence). This CDR3 has 16 amino acids. CDR3 protein: CASTRQGTYSNQPQHF. DNA for the CDR3: TGTGCCAGTACCAGACAGGGGACCTATAGCAATCAGCCCCAGCATTTT.

The gene calls are TRBV5-1 and TRBJ2-3; 8 positions match TRBD2. The CDR3 covers 16 residues. The trim removed 0 bases at V and 3 bases at J, leaving 6 bases unmatched. CDR1 SGHRS and CDR2 YFSETQ come from the germline V gene. CDR3 DNA sequence: TGCGCCAGCAGCTTGGATGGCGGGGGGCGGACAGATACGCAGTATTTT. Translated: CASSLDGGGRTDTQYF.

The rearrangement joins TRBV6-5 to TRBJ1-5, with a tentative D call TRBD1 (6 bases). Germline V gives CDR1 MNHEY, CDR2 SVGAGI. The ends were cut back, 8 bases at V and 0 bases at J, with 11 bases in the middle. This CDR3 is built from 14 residues. CDR3 DNA sequence: TGTGCCAGCTGGACAGACTTTAGCAATCAGCCCCAGCATTTT. The encoded protein is CASWTDFSNQPQHF.

The chain couples TRBV25-1 to TRBJ1-1; possibly TRBD1 for D (5 bases). This CDR3 is 14 amino acids long. From germline, CDR1 is MGHDK and CDR2 SYGVNS. Trimming took off 3 bases at V and 5 bases at J, with 13 bases between the two ends. The CDR3 region has the DNA TGTGCCAGCAGTGAGCTAGGACAAGGGACTGAAGCTTTCTTT. Its protein product is CASSELGQGTEAFF.

The rearrangement links TRBV5-1 to TRBJ1-1; 7 bases are a match to TRBD1. The J segment lost 7 bases and the V segment lost 1 base, leaving 4 bases of the junction unmatched. Germline V CDR1 and CDR2: SGHRS, YFSETQ. The CDR3 runs to 13 residues. The CDR3 DNA reads TGCGCCAGCAGCTTGCCAGGGGGAGGTGAAGCTTTCTTT. Its protein is CASSLPGGGEAFF. The whole variable domain, filled in from reference TRBV5-1 and TRBJ1-1, reads KAGVTQTPRYLIKTRGQQVTLSCSPISGHRSVSWYQQTPGQGLQFLFEYFSETQRNKGNFPGRFSGRQFSNSRSEMNVSTLELGDSALYLCASSLPGGGEAFFGQGTRLTVV.

This clone was counted a few times. This specimen includes other DNA sequences encoding the same CDR3. V usage is TRBV2 and J usage is TRBJ1-6, with D hard to call. Trimming took off 2 bases at V and 5 bases at J, with 13 bases between the two ends. The CDR3 runs to 16 residues. CDR1 is SNHLY, CDR2 FYNNEI, per germline. In nucleotides, the CDR3 is TGTGCCAGCAGTGAAAATCCCCCACCTAATAATTCACCCCTCCACTTT. Protein sequence: CASSENPPPNNSPLHF.

This clone has just a few counts. V gene TRBV28 combines with J gene TRBJ2-5; D remains ambiguous. V shed 8 bases and J shed 5 bases, with 18 bases lying between them. From germline, CDR1 is MDHEN and CDR2 SYDVKM. The CDR3 loop spans 14 amino acids. The CDR3 nucleotides read TGTGCCAGCTCTCATATGGGCACTGGGGAGACCCAGTACTTC. Amino acids: CASSHMGTGETQYF. Full variable domain (outside the CDR3, taken from reference TRBV28 and TRBJ2-5): DVKVTQSSRYLVKRTGEKVFLECVQDMDHENMFWYRQDPGLGLRLIYFSYDVKMKEKGDIPEGYSVSREKKERFSLILESASTNQTSMYLCASSHMGTGETQYFGPGTRLLVL.

V is TRBV7-9 and J is TRBJ2-3, with 7 nucleotides matching TRBD1. The germline V gene has CDR1 SEHNR and CDR2 FQNEAQ (reference sequence). The CDR3 spans 13 residues. V was pared by 3 bases and J by 4 bases, with 1 base of the junction left unmatched. This CDR3 is CASSFGTADTQYF. CDR3 in DNA: TGTGCCAGCAGCTTCGGGACAGCAGATACGCAGTATTTT.

This clone was seen more than once but under ten times. The chain recombines TRBV30 with TRBJ2-7, with D hard to call. Between the trimmed V and J ends, which lost 3 bases and 1 base, there was a span of 4 bases. The V gene's germline CDR1 is GTSNPN and CDR2 SVGIG (reference sequence). The CDR3 extends over 11 amino acids. This CDR3 is CAWSPSYEQYF. CDR3 DNA: TGTGCCTGGAGCCCATCCTACGAGCAGTACTTC.

By share, this clone counts as large. V gene TRBV10-2 combines with J gene TRBJ2-1; TRBD2 is a possible D gene (6 bases). The V end lost 3 bases, the J end lost 5 bases, and 17 bases lay between the germline ends. Germline V gene sequence: CDR1 WSHSY, CDR2 SAAADI. CDR3 length: 16 amino acids. The CDR3 DNA reads as TGCGCCAGCAGTGACTCCGGGACTGGGGGGAACAATGAGCAGTTCTTC. Its translation is CASSDSGTGGNNEQFF.

The rearrangement links TRBV5-6 to TRBJ2-7; unclear D gene. Trimming left V 0 bases short and J 2 bases short, with 12 bases between. In germline, CDR1 is SGHDT, CDR2 YYEEEE. The CDR3 runs to 15 residues. DNA for the CDR3: TGTGCCAGCAGCTTGGGCCAGGCACTCACCTACGAGCAGTACTTC. Translation gives CASSLGQALTYEQYF.

This rearrangement joins TRBV7-8 to TRBJ1-5, with no clear D. Trimming cost V 1 base and J 0 bases, with 10 bases left between them. Germline V CDR1 and CDR2: SGHVS, FQNEAQ. The CDR3 runs 16 residues. This CDR3 reads CASSLENRYSNQPQHF. The CDR3, as DNA: TGTGCCAGCAGCTTAGAAAATCGGTATAGCAATCAGCCCCAGCATTTT. Using reference TRBV7-8 and TRBJ1-5 for the parts outside the CDR3, the full variable domain is GAGVSQSPRYKVAKRGQDVALRCDPISGHVSLFWYQQALGQGPEFLTYFQNEAQLDKSGLPSDRFFAERPEGSVSTLKIQRTQQEDSAVYLCASSLENRYSNQPQHFGDGTRLSIL.

This chain uses TRBV2 with TRBJ2-5, with D possibly TRBD1 on 5 matching bases. The V gene's germline CDR1 is SNHLY and CDR2 FYNNEI. This CDR3 is built from 12 residues. V was pared by 6 bases and J by 2 bases, with 7 bases between. This CDR3 reads CASRTEQETQYF. CDR3 nucleotide sequence: TGTGCCAGCAGGACAGAACAAGAGACCCAGTACTTC. Looking up the rest from reference TRBV2 and TRBJ2-5 gives the full variable domain: EPEVTQTPSHQVTQMGQEVILRCVPISNHLYFYWYRQILGQKVEFLVSFYNNEISEKSEIFDDQFSVERPDGSNFTLKIRSTKLEDSAMYFCASRTEQETQYFGPGTRLLVL.

The CDR3 coding sequence is TGTGCCAGCAGCCAGTCGCCCGAAAGGACAGGGCCAATGAACACTGAAGCTTTCTTT. Amino acid sequence: CASSQSPERTGPMNTEAFF. The chain combines TRBV4-2 with TRBJ1-1; 8 nucleotides match TRBD1. This CDR3 is built from 19 residues. V lost 3 bases to trimming and J lost 0 bases; unmatched junction nucleotides: 15. Germline loops: CDR1 LGHNA, CDR2 YNFKEQ.

The chain recombines TRBV11-2 with TRBJ2-1; D might be TRBD2 (6 bases). This CDR3 spans 12 amino acids. CDR1 SGHAT and CDR2 FQNNGV come from the germline V gene. V was cut by 7 bases and J by 8 bases, with 12 bases left in between. The chain's CDR3 is CASTSRGYEQFF. CDR3 nucleotide sequence: TGTGCCAGCACTAGTCGGGGGTATGAGCAGTTCTTC. The variable domain in full, completed from reference TRBV11-2 and TRBJ2-1, reads EAGVAQSPRYKIIEKRQSVAFWCNPISGHATLYWYQQILGQGPKLLIQFQNNGVVDDSQLPKDRFSAERLKGVDSTLKIQPAKLEDSAVYLCASTSRGYEQFFGPGTRLTVL.

The chain uses TRBV4-2 and TRBJ2-7, with 10 bases identical to TRBD2. V was clipped by 1 base and J by 2 bases; unmatched bases: 5. The CDR3 has 16 residues. Germline V gives CDR1 LGHNA, CDR2 YNFKEQ. The CDR3 nucleotides are TGTGCCAGCAGCCAAGTCTCTAGCGGGGGCCCCTACGAGCAGTACTTC. Amino acids: CASSQVSSGGPYEQYF.

The V call is TRBV5-4, the J call TRBJ2-4; 9 bases align to TRBD1. The CDR3 is made up of 14 amino acids. The junction had 2 bases not matched to a gene; V was cut back by 1 base and J by 6 bases. Germline V gives CDR1 SGHNT, CDR2 YYREEE (reference sequence). The CDR3 reads CASSLMGQGNIQYF. For the CDR3, the DNA is TGTGCCAGCAGCTTGATGGGACAGGGAAACATTCAGTACTTC.

This chain uses TRBV27 with TRBJ2-6; TRBD1 matches 7 bases. The CDR3 extends over 19 amino acids. V was pared by 7 bases and J by 0 bases, with 15 bases of the junction left unmatched. In germline, CDR1 is MNHEY, CDR2 SMNVEV (reference sequence). This chain's CDR3 is CASTLTRDRIRSGANVLTF. The CDR3 DNA sequence: TGTGCCAGCACCCTCACTAGGGACAGAATTCGCTCTGGGGCCAACGTCCTGACTTTC.

This clone was seen a handful of times. V usage is TRBV30 and J usage is TRBJ1-4; 9 nucleotides align to TRBD1. The ends lost 1 base at V and 7 bases at J; junction bases unmatched: 4. Germline values: CDR1 GTSNPN, CDR2 SVGIG (reference sequence). There are 14 residues in the CDR3. CDR3 DNA: TGTGCCTGGAGTGCCGGGACAGGGAGTGAAAAACTGTTTTTT. Its translation: CAWSAGTGSEKLFF.

V gene TRBV5-1 combines with J gene TRBJ1-2; the match to TRBD1 covers 12 bases. CDR1 is SGHRS and CDR2 is YFSETQ in the germline V gene. This CDR3 is built from 15 residues. Unmatched junction bases numbered 7, after V lost 4 bases and J lost 6 bases. The CDR3 coding sequence is TGCGCCAGCAGCCAAGGGACAGGGGGCCGTGATGGCTACACCTTC. This gives the protein CASSQGTGGRDGYTF.

The chain couples TRBV29-1 to TRBJ2-2; tentatively, D is TRBD2 (6 bases). In germline, CDR1 is SQVTM, CDR2 ANQGSEA. V lost 0 bases to trimming and J lost 0 bases, with 8 bases between them. CDR3 length: 15 residues. The CDR3 region is CSVEDGGANTGELFF. CDR3 nucleotides: TGCAGCGTTGAAGACGGGGGAGCGAACACCGGGGAGCTGTTTTTT.

The rearrangement links TRBV5-1 to TRBJ2-7, with 8 bases aligning to TRBD2. Germline loops: CDR1 SGHRS, CDR2 YFSETQ. J was trimmed by 0 bases and V by 0 bases; bases with no gene match: 2. The CDR3 sequence is 15 residues long. Written as DNA, the CDR3 is TGCGCCAGCAGCTTGGCAGCGGGGGTCTCCTACGAGCAGTACTTC. It specifies CASSLAAGVSYEQYF.

By proportion, this clone is medium-sized. The chain links TRBV5-5 to TRBJ1-3; D is uncertain. Trimming pared 2 bases from V and 8 bases from J, leaving 11 bases between. Germline V lookup: CDR1 SGHKS, CDR2 YYEKEE (reference sequence). The CDR3 is made up of 13 amino acids. In nucleotides, the CDR3 is TGTGCCAGCAGCTTAACAGCTCTGGACACCATATATTTT. Encoded protein: CASSLTALDTIYF. The entire variable domain, with the rest obtained from reference TRBV5-5 and TRBJ1-3, is as follows: DAGVTQSPTHLIKTRGQQVTLRCSPISGHKSVSWYQQVLGQGPQFIFQYYEKEERGRGNFPDRFSARQFPNYSSELNVNALLLGDSALYLCASSLTALDTIYFGEGSWLTVV.

The gene calls are TRBV7-2 and TRBJ1-1; D is possibly TRBD1 (5 bases). This CDR3 is 16 amino acids long. V lost 1 base to trimming and J lost 0 bases, with 12 bases between them. Germline CDR1 is SGHTA and CDR2 is FQGNSA. CDR3 bases: TGTGCCAGCAGCTTAGGGCGGGGACGACTGAACACTGAAGCTTTCTTT. Translated, it gives CASSLGRGRLNTEAFF.